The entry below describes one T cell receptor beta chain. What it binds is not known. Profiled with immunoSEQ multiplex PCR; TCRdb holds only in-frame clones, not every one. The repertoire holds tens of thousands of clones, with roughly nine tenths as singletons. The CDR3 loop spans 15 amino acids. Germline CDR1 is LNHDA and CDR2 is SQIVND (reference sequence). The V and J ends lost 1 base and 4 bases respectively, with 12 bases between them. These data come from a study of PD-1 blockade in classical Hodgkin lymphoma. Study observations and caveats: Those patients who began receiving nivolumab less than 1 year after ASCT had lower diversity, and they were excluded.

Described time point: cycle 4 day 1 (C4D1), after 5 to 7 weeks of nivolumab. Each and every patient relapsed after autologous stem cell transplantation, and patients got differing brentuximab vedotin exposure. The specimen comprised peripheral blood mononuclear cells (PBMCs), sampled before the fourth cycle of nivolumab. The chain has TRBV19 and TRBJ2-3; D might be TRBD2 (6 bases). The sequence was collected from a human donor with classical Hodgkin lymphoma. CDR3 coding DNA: TGTGCCAGTAGTATAGGGCCCGGGGGACCAGATACGCAGTATTTT. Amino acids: CASSIGPGGPDTQYF.